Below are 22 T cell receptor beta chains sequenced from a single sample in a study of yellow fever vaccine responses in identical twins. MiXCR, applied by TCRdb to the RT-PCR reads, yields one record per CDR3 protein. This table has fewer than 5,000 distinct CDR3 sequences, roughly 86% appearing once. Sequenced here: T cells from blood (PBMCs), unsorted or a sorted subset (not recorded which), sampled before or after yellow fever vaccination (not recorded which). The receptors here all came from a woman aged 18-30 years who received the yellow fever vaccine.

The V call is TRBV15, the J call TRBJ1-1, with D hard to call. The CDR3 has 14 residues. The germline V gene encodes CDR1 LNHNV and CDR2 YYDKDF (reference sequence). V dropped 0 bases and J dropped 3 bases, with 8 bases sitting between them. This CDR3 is CATSREDVDTEAFF. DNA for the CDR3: TGTGCCACCAGCAGAGAGGACGTGGACACTGAAGCTTTCTTT.

The CDR3 loop is CASSVYEQYF. In DNA form, the CDR3 reads TGTGCCAGCAGTGTCTACGAGCAGTACTTC. The chain links TRBV2 to TRBJ2-7; D remains unclear. The CDR3 totals 10 residues. Trimming stripped 4 bases from V and 3 bases from J, with 1 base between. In germline, CDR1 is SNHLY, CDR2 FYNNEI. The full variable domain, completed using reference TRBV2 and TRBJ2-7, is EPEVTQTPSHQVTQMGQEVILRCVPISNHLYFYWYRQILGQKVEFLVSFYNNEISEKSEIFDDQFSVERPDGSNFTLKIRSTKLEDSAMYFCASSVYEQYFGPGTRLTVT.

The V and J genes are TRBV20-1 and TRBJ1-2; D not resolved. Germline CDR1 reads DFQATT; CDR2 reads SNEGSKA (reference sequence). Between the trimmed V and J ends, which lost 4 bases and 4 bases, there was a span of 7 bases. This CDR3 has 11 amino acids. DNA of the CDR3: TGCAGTGCTATTTCAGCCTATGGCTACACCTTC. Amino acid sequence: CSAISAYGYTF.

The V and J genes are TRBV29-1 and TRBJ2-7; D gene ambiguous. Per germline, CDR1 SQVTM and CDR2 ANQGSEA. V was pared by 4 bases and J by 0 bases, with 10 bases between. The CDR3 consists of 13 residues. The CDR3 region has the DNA TGCAGCGTTGTAGGACGCAGCTCCTACGAGCAGTACTTC. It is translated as CSVVGRSSYEQYF.

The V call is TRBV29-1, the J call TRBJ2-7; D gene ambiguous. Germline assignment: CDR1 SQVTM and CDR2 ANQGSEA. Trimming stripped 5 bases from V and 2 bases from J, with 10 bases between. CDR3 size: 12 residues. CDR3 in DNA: TGCAGCGTTAAGGACCAGACCTACGAGCAGTACTTC. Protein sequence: CSVKDQTYEQYF.

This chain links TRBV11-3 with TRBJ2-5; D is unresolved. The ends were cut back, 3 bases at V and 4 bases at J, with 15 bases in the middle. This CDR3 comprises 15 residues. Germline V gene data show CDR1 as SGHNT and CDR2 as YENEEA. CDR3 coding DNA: TGTGCCAGCAGCTTCTGGGGAAACCCCAGAGAGACCCAGTACTTC. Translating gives CASSFWGNPRETQYF.

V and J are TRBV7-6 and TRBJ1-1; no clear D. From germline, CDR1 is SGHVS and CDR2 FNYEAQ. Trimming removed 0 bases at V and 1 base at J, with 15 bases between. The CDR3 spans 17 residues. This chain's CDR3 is CASSLAGSEGPNTEAFF. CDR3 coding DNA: TGTGCCAGCAGCTTAGCAGGTTCAGAAGGGCCGAACACTGAAGCTTTCTTT.

CDR3 sequence: CATSPTLADTQYF. CDR3 coding DNA: TGTGCCACCAGCCCCACCTTGGCCGATACGCAGTATTTT. The V gene is TRBV15, the J gene TRBJ2-3; D unresolved. Looked up from germline, CDR1 is LNHNV and CDR2 is YYDKDF (reference sequence). Trimming took 5 bases from V and 6 from J, leaving 12 bases between them. CDR3 length: 13 amino acids.

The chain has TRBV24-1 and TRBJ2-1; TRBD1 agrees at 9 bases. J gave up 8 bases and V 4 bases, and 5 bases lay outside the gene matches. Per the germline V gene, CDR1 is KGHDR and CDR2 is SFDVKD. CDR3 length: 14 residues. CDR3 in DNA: TGTGCCACCAGTGACCCGGGACAGGGCTATGAGCAGTTCTTC. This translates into CATSDPGQGYEQFF.

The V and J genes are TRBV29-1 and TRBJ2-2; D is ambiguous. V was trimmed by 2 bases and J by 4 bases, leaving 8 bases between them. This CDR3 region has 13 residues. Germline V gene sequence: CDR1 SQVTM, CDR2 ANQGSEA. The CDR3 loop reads CSVERSATGELFF. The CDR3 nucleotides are TGCAGCGTTGAACGCAGCGCCACCGGGGAGCTGTTTTTT.

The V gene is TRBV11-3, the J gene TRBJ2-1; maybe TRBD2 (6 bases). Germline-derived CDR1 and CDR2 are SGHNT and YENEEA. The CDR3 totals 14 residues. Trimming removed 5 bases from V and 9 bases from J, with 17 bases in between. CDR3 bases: TGTGCCAGCAGCGGACGTTTGAGGGACTCTGAGCAGTTCTTC. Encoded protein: CASSGRLRDSEQFF.

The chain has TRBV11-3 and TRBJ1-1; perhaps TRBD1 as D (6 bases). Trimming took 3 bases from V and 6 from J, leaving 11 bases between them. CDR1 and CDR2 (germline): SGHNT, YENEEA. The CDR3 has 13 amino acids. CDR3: CASSLKGGAEAFF. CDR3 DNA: TGTGCCAGCAGCTTGAAGGGGGGCGCTGAAGCTTTCTTT.

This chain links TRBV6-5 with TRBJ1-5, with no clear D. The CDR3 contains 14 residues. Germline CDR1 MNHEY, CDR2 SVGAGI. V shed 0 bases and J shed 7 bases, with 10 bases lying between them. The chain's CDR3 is CASSYSKGLQPQHF. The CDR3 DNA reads TGTGCCAGCAGTTACTCGAAAGGACTCCAGCCCCAGCATTTT.

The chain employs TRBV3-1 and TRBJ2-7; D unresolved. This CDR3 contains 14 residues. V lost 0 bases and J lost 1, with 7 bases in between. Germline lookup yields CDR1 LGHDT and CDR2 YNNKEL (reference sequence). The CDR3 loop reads CASSQDPTSYEQYF. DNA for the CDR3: TGTGCCAGCAGCCAAGACCCCACATCCTACGAGCAGTACTTC.

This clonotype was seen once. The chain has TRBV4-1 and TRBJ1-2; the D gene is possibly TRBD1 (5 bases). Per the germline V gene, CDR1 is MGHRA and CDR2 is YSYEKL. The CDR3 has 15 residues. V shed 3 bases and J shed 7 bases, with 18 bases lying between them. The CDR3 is CASSQTLRGAGGYTF. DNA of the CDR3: TGCGCCAGCAGCCAGACTCTTCGGGGCGCGGGTGGCTACACCTTC.

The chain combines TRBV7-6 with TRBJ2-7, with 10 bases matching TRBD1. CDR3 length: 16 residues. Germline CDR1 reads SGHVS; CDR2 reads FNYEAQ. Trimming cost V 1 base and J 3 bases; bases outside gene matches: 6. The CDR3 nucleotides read TGTGCCAGCAGCTTAGAACAGACAGGGGGCAACTACGAGCAGTACTTC. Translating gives CASSLEQTGGNYEQYF.

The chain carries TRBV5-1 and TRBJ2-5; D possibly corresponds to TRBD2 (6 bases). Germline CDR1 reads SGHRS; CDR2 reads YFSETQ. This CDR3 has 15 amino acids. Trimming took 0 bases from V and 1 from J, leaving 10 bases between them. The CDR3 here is CASSLVVLAQETQYF. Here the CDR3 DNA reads TGCGCCAGCAGCTTGGTCGTACTAGCCCAAGAGACCCAGTACTTC.

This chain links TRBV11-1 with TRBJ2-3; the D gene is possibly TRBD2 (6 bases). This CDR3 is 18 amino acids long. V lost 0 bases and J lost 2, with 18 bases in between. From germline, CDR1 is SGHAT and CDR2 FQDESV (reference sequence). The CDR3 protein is CASSLALQAGRNTDTQYF. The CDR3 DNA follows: TGTGCCAGCAGCTTAGCGCTCCAGGCAGGGAGGAACACAGATACGCAGTATTTT.

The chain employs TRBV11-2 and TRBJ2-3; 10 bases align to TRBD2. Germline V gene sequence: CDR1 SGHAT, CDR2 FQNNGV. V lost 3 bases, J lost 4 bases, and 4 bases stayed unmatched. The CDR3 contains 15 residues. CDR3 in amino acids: CASSFGSGGADTQYF. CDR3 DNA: TGTGCCAGCAGCTTCGGCAGCGGGGGGGCAGATACGCAGTATTTT.

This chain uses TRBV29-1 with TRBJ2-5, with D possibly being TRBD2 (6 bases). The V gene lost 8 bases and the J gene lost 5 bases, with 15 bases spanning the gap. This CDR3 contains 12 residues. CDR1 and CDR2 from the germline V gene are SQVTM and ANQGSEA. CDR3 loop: CSSGDSGETQYF. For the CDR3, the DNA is TGCAGCTCGGGGGATTCGGGTGAGACCCAGTACTTC.

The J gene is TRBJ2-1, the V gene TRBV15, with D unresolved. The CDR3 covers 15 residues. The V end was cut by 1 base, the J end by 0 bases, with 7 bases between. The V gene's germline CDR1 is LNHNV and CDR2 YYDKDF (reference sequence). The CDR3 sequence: CATSRGTDSYNEQFF. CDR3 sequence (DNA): TGTGCCACCAGCAGAGGCACGGACTCCTACAATGAGCAGTTCTTC.

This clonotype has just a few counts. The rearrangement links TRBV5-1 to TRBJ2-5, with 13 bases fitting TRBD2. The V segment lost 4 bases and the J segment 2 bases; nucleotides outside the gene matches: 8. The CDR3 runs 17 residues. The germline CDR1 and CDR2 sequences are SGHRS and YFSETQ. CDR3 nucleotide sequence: TGCGCCAGCAGCCTGAGACTAGCGGGGGGCCTGCAAGAGACCCAGTACTTC. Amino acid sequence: CASSLRLAGGLQETQYF. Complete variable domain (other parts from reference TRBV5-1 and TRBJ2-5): KAGVTQTPRYLIKTRGQQVTLSCSPISGHRSVSWYQQTPGQGLQFLFEYFSETQRNKGNFPGRFSGRQFSNSRSEMNVSTLELGDSALYLCASSLRLAGGLQETQYFGPGTRLLVL.